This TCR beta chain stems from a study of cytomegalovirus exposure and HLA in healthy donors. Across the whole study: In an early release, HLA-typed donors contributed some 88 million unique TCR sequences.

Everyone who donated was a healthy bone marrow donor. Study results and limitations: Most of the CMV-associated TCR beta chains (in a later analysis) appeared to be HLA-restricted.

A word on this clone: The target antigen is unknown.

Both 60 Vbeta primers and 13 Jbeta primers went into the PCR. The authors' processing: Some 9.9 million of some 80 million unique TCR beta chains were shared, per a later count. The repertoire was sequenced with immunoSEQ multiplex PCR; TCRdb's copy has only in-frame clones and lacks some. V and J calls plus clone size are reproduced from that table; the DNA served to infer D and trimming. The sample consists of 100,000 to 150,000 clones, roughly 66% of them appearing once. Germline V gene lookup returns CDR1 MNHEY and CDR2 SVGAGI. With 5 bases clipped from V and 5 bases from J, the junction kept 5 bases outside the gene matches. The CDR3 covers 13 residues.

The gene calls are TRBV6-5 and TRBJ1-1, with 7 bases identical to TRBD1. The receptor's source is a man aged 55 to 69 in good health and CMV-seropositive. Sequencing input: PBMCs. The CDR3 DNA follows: TGTGCCAGCAGTGTTCCAGGGGGAACTGAAGCTTTCTTT. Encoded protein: CASSVPGGTEAFF.